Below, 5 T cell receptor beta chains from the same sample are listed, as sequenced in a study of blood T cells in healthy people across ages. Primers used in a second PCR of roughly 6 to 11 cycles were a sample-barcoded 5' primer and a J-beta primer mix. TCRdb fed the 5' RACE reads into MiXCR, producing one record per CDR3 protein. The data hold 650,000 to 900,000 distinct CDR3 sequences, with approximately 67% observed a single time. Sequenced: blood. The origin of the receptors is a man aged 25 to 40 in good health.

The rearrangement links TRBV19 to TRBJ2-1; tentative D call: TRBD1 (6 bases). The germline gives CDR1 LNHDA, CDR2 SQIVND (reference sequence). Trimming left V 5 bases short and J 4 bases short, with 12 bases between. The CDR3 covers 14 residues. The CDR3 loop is CASSVGQFYNEQFF. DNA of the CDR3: TGTGCCAGTAGTGTCGGACAGTTTTACAATGAGCAGTTCTTC.

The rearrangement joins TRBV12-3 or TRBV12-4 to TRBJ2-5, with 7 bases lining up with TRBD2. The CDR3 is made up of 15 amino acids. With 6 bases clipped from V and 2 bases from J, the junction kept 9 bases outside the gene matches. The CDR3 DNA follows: TGTGCCAGCAGAAGCGGGGAACAAATTCAAGAGACCCAGTACTTC. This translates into CASRSGEQIQETQYF.

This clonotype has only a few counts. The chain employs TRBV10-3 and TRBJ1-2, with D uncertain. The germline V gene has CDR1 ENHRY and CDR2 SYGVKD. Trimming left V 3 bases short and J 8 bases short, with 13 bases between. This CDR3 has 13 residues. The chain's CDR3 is CAISDVGQLGYTF. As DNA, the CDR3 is TGTGCCATCAGTGACGTCGGGCAACTCGGCTACACCTTC.

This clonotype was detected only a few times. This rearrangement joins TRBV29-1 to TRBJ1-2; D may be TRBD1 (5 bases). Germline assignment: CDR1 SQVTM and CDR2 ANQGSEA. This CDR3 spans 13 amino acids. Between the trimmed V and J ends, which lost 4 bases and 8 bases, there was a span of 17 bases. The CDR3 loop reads CSVGRDVLRGYTF. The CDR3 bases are TGCAGCGTTGGACGGGACGTCCTACGCGGCTACACCTTC.

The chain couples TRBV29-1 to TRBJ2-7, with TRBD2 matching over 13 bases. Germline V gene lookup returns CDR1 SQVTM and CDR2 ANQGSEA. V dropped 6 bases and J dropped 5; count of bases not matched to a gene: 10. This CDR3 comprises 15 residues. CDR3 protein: CSVPGTSGVTHEQYF. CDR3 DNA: TGCAGCGTCCCCGGGACTAGCGGGGTTACTCACGAGCAGTACTTC.